Sequencing of this TCR beta chain was carried out in a study of T cell repertoires in cytomegalovirus infection. About the research overall: The authors used CMV epitopes that were HLA-C-restricted (recently identified) and HLA-B-restricted (well studied). Indications of both CMV infection and matching HLA type were provided by public TCR beta signatures. General study points: HLA-C-restricted TCR beta clonotypes specific for CMV led the ex vivo response.

About this clonotype itself: Its antigen is not identified.

TCRdb independently ran MiXCR on the reads; one entry per CDR3 protein. The repertoire holds approximately 770,000 distinct CDR3 sequences, with almost 30% as singletons. The CDR3 totals 14 residues. The V gene lost 5 bases and the J gene lost 8 bases, with 15 bases spanning the gap. CDR1 and CDR2 from the germline V gene are MNHEY and SVGAGI. The sequencing here drew on cultured CD8+ T cells from PBMCs, taken from culture after CMV antigen stimulation. The source of this sequence is a human donor in good health (CMV status not recorded). Some clones in this sample may be carry-over from other donors' samples. The V call is TRBV6-5, the J call TRBJ1-4, with D possibly TRBD1 on 5 matching bases. CDR3 amino acids: CASSIGHRSEKLFF. The CDR3 DNA sequence: TGTGCCAGCAGTATAGGACATCGCTCGGAAAAACTGTTTTTT.